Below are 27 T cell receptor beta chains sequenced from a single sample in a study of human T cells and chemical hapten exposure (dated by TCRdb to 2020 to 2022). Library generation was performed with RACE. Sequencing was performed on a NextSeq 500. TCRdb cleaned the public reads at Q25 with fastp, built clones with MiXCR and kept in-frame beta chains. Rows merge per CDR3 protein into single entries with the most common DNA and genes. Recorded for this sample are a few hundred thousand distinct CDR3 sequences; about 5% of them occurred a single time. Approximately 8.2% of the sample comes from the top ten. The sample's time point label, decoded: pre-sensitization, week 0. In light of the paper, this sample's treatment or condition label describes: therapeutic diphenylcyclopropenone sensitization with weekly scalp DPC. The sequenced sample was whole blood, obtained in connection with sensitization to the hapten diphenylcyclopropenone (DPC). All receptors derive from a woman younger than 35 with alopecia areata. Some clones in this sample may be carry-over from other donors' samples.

The CDR3 DNA reads TGTGCCAGCAGCCGCCGGGGGGACGGAAAGAACACTGAAGCTTTCTTT. Translation gives CASSRRGDGKNTEAFF. This sequence joins TRBV12-3 or TRBV12-4 and TRBJ1-1; maybe TRBD1 (5 bases). This CDR3 is 16 amino acids long. Trimming shortened V by 6 bases and J by 1 base, and 18 bases separated the two germline ends.

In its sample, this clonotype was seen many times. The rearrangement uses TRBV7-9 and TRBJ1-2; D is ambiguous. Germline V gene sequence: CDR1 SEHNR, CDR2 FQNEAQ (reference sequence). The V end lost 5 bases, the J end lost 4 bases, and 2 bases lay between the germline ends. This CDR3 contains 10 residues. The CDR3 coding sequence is TGTGCCAGCAGCCGCTATGGCTACACCTTC. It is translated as CASSRYGYTF. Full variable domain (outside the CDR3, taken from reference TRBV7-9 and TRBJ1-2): DTGVSQNPRHKITKRGQNVTFRCDPISEHNRLYWYRQTLGQGPEFLTYFQNEAQLEKSRLLSDRFSAERPKGSFSTLEIQRTEQGDSAMYLCASSRYGYTFGSGTRLTVV.

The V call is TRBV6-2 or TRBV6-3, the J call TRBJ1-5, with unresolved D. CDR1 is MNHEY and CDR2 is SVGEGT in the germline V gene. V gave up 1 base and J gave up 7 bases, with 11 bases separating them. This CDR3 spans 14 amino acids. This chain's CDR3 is CASSYLRGFQPQHF. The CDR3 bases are TGTGCCAGCAGTTACTTAAGAGGGTTCCAGCCCCAGCATTTT.

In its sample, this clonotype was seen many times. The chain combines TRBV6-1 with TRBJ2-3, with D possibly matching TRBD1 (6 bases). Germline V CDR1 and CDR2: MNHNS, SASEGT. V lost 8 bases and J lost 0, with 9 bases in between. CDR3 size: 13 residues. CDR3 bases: TGTGCCAGCCGACAGGAGAGCACAGATACGCAGTATTTT. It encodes CASRQESTDTQYF.

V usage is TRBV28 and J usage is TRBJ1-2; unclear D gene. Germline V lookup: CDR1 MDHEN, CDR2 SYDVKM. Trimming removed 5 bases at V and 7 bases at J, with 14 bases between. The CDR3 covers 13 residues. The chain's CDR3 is CASSPGLSSGYTF. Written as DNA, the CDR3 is TGTGCCAGCAGTCCCGGACTATCTAGTGGCTACACCTTC.

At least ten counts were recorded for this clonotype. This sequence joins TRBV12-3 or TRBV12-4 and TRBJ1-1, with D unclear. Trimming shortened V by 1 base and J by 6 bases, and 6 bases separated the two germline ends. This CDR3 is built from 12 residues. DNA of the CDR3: TGTGCCAGCAGTTTAGGGCGGGCTGAAGCTTTCTTT. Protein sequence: CASSLGRAEAFF.

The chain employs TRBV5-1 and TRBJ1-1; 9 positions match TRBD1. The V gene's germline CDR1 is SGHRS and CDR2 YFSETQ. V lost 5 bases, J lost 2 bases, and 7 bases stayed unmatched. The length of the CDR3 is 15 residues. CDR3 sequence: CASRDRGGRNTEAFF. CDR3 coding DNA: TGCGCCAGCAGGGACAGGGGAGGCAGAAACACTGAAGCTTTCTTT.

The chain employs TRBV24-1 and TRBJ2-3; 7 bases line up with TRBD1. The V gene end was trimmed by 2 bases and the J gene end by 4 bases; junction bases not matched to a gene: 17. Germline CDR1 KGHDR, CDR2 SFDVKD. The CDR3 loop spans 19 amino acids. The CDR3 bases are TGTGCCACCAGTGATTGGGACAGCTCGTCGCTACCCGCTCCAGATACGCAGTATTTT. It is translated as CATSDWDSSSLPAPDTQYF.

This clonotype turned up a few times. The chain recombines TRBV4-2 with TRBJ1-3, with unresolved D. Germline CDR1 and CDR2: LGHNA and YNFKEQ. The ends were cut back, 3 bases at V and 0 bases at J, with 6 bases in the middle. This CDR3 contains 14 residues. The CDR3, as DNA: TGTGCCAGCAGCCAGCAACTCTCTGGAAACACCATATATTTT. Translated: CASSQQLSGNTIYF.

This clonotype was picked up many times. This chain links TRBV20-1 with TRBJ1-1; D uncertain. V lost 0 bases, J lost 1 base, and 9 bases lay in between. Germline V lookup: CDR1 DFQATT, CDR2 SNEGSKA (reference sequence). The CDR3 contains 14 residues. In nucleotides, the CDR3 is TGCAGTGCTAGAGATCCCTTCCCGAACACTGAAGCTTTCTTT. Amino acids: CSARDPFPNTEAFF.

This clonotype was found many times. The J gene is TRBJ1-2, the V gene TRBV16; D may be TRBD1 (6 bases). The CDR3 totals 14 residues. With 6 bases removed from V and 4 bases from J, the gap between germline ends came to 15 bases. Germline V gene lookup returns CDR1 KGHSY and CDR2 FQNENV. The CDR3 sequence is CASSATGMGYGYTF. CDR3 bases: TGTGCCAGCAGTGCAACAGGGATGGGCTATGGCTACACCTTC.

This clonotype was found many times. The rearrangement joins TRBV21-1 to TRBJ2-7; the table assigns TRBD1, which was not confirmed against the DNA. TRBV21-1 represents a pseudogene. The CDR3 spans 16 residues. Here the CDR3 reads CASSKGWGGDNYEQYF. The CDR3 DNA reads TGTGCCAGCAGCAAGGGCTGGGGCGGGGATAACTACGAGCAGTACTTC.

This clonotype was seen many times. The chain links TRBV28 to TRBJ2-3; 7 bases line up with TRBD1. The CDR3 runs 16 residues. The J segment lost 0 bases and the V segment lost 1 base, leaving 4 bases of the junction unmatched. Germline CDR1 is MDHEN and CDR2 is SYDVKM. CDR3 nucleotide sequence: TGTGCCAGCAGTTTATTGAGGGGGCGGAGCACAGATACGCAGTATTTT. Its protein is CASSLLRGRSTDTQYF.

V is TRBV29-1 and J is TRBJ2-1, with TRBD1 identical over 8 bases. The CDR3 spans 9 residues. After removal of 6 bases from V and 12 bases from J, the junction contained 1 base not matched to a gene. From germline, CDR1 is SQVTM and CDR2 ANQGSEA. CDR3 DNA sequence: TGCAGCGTGGGGACAGGGCAGTTCTTC. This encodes CSVGTGQFF.

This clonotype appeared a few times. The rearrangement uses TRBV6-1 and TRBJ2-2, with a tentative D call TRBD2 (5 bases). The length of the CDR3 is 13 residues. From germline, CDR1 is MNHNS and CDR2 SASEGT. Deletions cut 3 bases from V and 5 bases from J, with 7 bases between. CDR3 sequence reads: CASSDGETGELFF. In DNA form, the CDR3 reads TGTGCCAGCAGTGATGGGGAGACCGGGGAGCTGTTTTTT.

CDR3 protein: CATSDVRDPRKTQYF. In nucleotides, the CDR3 is TGTGCCACCAGTGATGTCCGGGACCCCCGAAAGACCCAGTACTTC. V is TRBV24-1 and J is TRBJ2-5; D may be TRBD1 or TRBD2 (5 bases each). This CDR3 region has 15 residues. V was shortened by 3 bases and J by 6 bases, with 16 bases between the two germline ends. Germline V gene data show CDR1 as KGHDR and CDR2 as SFDVKD.

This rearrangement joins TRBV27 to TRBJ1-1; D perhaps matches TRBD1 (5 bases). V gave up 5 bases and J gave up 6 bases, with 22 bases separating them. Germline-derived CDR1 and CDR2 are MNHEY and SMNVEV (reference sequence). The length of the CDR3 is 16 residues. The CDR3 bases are TGTGCCAGCAGTCCCCCTAGAACTAGTCGGGGCCCTGAAGCTTTCTTT. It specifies CASSPPRTSRGPEAFF.

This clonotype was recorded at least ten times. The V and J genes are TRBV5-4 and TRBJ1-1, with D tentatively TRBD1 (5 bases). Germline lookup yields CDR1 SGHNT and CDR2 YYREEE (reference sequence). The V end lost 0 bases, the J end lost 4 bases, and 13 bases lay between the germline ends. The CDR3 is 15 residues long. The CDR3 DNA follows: TGTGCCAGCAGCTTGGCTCAGGGAAGGGGCACTGAAGCTTTCTTT. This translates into CASSLAQGRGTEAFF.

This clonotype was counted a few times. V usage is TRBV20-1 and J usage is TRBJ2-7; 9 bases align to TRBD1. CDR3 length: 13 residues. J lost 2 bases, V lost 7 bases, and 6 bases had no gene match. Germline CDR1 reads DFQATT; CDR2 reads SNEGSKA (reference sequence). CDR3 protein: CSGPGQGPYEQYF. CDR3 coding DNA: TGCAGTGGCCCGGGACAGGGTCCCTACGAGCAGTACTTC.

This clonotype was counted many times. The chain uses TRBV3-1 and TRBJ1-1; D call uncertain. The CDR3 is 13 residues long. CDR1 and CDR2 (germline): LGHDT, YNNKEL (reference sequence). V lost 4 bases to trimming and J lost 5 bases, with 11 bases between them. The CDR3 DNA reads TGTGCCAGCAGCCCCGGACCGGGGACTGAAGCTTTCTTT. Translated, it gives CASSPGPGTEAFF.

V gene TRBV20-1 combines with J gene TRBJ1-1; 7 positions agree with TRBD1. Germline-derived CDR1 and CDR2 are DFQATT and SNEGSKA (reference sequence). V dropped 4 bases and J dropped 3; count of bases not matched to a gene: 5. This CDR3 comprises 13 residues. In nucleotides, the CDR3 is TGCAGTGCTACAGGGGGGCTGGACACTGAAGCTTTCTTT. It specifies CSATGGLDTEAFF.

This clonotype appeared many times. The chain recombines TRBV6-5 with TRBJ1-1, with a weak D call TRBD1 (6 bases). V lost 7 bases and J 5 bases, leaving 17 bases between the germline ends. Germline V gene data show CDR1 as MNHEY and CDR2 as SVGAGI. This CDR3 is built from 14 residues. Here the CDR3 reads CASTPGGQWTEAFF. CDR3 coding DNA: TGTGCCAGCACCCCGGGGGGGCAGTGGACTGAAGCTTTCTTT.

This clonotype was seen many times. The CDR3 DNA follows: TGTGCCAGCAGCCGGATGAGGGGGCCCAATCAGCCCCAGCATTTT. It yields the protein CASSRMRGPNQPQHF. The chain links TRBV7-8 to TRBJ1-5; 7 bases align to TRBD1. This CDR3 contains 15 residues. From germline, CDR1 is SGHVS and CDR2 FQNEAQ. The junction had 7 bases not matched to a gene; V was cut back by 5 bases and J by 3 bases.

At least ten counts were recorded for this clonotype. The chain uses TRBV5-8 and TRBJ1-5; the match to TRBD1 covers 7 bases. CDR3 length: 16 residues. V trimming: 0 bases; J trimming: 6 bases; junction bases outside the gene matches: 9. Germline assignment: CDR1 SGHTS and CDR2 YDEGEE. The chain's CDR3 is CASSLGRWTGAQPQHF. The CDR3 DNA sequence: TGTGCCAGCAGCTTGGGCCGGTGGACAGGTGCTCAGCCCCAGCATTTT.

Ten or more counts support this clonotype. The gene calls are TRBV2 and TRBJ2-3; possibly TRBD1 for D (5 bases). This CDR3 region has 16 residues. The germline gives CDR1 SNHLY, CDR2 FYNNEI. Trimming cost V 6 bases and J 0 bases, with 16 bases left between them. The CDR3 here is CASSPDSATSTDTQYF. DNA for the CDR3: TGTGCCAGCAGCCCCGACAGCGCAACTAGCACAGATACGCAGTATTTT.

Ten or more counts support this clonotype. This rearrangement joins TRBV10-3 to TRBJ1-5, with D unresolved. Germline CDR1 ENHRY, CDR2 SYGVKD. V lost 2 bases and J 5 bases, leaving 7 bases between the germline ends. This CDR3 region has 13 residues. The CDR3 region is CAISESADQPQHF. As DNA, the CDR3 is TGTGCCATCAGTGAGAGTGCCGATCAGCCCCAGCATTTT.

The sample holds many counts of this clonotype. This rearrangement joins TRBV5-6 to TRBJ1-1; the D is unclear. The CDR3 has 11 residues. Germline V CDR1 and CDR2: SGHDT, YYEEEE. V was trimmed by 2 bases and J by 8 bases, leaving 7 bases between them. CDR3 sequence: CASSLNQEAFF. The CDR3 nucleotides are TGTGCCAGCAGCTTAAACCAGGAAGCTTTCTTT.